This T cell receptor (beta chain) came from a study of cytomegalovirus exposure and HLA in healthy donors. The PCR made use of 60 Vbeta and 13 Jbeta primers. Here immunoSEQ multiplex PCR was the method, and the copy in TCRdb shows in-frame clones only, minus some. Counted here are about 180,000 clones, about 80% occurring once; the ten biggest clones make up about 3.8%. The germline CDR1 and CDR2 sequences are SGDLS and YYNGEE. Between the trimmed V and J ends, which lost 0 bases and 0 bases, there was a span of 5 bases. This CDR3 has 14 residues. This sequence was found in a woman between 55 and 75 years old in good health and CMV-seropositive. Material: PBMCs. The chain couples TRBV9 to TRBJ2-3; no definite D call. CDR3 amino acids: CASSVVPSTDTQYF. The CDR3 DNA reads as TGTGCCAGCAGCGTAGTCCCTAGCACAGATACGCAGTATTTT. The full variable domain, in which reference TRBV9 and TRBJ2-3 provide the parts outside the CDR3, is DSGVTQTPKHLITATGQRVTLRCSPRSGDLSVYWYQQSLDQGLQFLIQYYNGEERAKGNILERFSAQQFPDLHSELNLSSLELGDSALYFCASSVVPSTDTQYFGPGTRLTVL.